The 23 T cell receptor beta chains given below trace back to one sample, sequenced in a study of blood T cell repertoires in COVID-19 (dated by TCRdb to the early 2020s). The library was prepared using the immunoSEQ multiplex PCR assay. This is the immuneACCESS table as TCRdb keeps it, with only in-frame sequences that have V and J called. A part of the clones is gone; compared with another copy, unresolved V genes explain less than half, and the rest is unexplained. The sample table shows around 280,000 clones, and around 90% are seen once. The top ten clonotypes cover 5.5% to 7% of the sample. What was sequenced was PBMCs or T cells enriched from blood (not recorded which). The receptors here all came from a woman between 35 and 50 years old who had recovered from COVID-19.

CDR3 sequence (DNA): TGTGCCAGCAGTACCGGGACACTCGGCTACACCTTC. It yields the protein CASSTGTLGYTF. The rearrangement joins TRBV28 to TRBJ1-2; D is possibly TRBD1 (6 bases). V was pared by 5 bases and J by 8 bases, with 12 bases between. Germline assignment: CDR1 MDHEN and CDR2 SYDVKM. The CDR3 runs to 12 residues.

V is TRBV29-1 and J is TRBJ1-1, with D tentatively TRBD1 (6 bases). V was shortened by 7 bases and J by 1 base, with 13 bases between the two germline ends. The CDR3 length is 13 residues. Looked up from germline, CDR1 is SQVTM and CDR2 is ANQGSEA. CDR3 sequence: CSGTDSENTEAFF. The CDR3 coding sequence is TGCAGCGGGACGGACAGCGAGAACACTGAAGCTTTCTTT. The whole variable domain, filled in from reference TRBV29-1 and TRBJ1-1, reads SAVISQKPSRDICQRGTSLTIQCQVDSQVTMMFWYRQQPGQSLTLIATANQGSEATYESGFVIDKFPISRPNLTFSTLTVSNMSPEDSSIYLCSGTDSENTEAFFGQGTRLTVV.

The chain combines TRBV6-2 or TRBV6-3 with TRBJ2-4; TRBD2 agrees at 12 bases. Germline V gene lookup returns CDR1 MNHEY and CDR2 SVGEGT. The CDR3 runs 18 residues. With 0 bases clipped from V and 0 bases from J, the junction kept 3 bases outside the gene matches. The CDR3 here is CASSYSLAGGPAKNIQYF. CDR3 DNA sequence: TGTGCCAGCAGTTACTCACTAGCGGGGGGCCCAGCCAAAAACATTCAGTACTTC.

The chain is built from TRBV2 and TRBJ1-5; D is unclear. The V gene's germline CDR1 is SNHLY and CDR2 FYNNEI. This CDR3 region has 13 residues. V was trimmed by 11 bases and J by 4 bases, leaving 15 bases between them. The CDR3 loop reads CAAGPGVNQPQHF. In nucleotides, the CDR3 is TGTGCCGCCGGACCCGGGGTTAATCAGCCCCAGCATTTT. The variable domain in full, completed from reference TRBV2 and TRBJ1-5, reads EPEVTQTPSHQVTQMGQEVILRCVPISNHLYFYWYRQILGQKVEFLVSFYNNEISEKSEIFDDQFSVERPDGSNFTLKIRSTKLEDSAMYFCAAGPGVNQPQHFGDGTRLSIL.

The J gene is TRBJ2-2, the V gene TRBV7-3; TRBD2 matches at 8 bases. This CDR3 is built from 16 residues. The V gene end was trimmed by 2 bases and the J gene end by 6 bases; junction bases not matched to a gene: 8. From germline, CDR1 is SGHTA and CDR2 FQGTGA. The CDR3: CASSLATGGPSGELFF. The CDR3, as DNA: TGTGCCAGCAGCTTAGCGACGGGAGGGCCCTCCGGGGAGCTGTTTTTT.

The table lists this clone with a count of one. This chain links TRBV7-3 with TRBJ2-7, with a tentative D call TRBD2 (6 bases). Germline loops: CDR1 SGHTA, CDR2 FQGTGA. This CDR3 has 16 amino acids. Between the trimmed V and J ends, which lost 0 bases and 0 bases, there was a span of 12 bases. CDR3: CASSLTGTPYSYEQYF. CDR3 DNA sequence: TGTGCCAGCAGCTTAACCGGGACTCCATACTCCTACGAGCAGTACTTC. Using reference TRBV7-3 and TRBJ2-7 for the parts outside the CDR3, the full variable domain is GAGVSQTPSNKVTEKGKYVELRCDPISGHTALYWYRQSLGQGPEFLIYFQGTGAADDSGLPNDRFFAVRPEGSVSTLKIQRTERGDSAVYLCASSLTGTPYSYEQYFGPGTRLTVT.

The chain carries TRBV27 and TRBJ1-2, with TRBD1 identical over 8 bases. Germline CDR1 and CDR2: MNHEY and SMNVEV (reference sequence). V was pared by 1 base and J by 6 bases, with 4 bases of the junction left unmatched. This CDR3 spans 14 amino acids. CDR3: CASSLLGQGNGYTF. In nucleotides, the CDR3 is TGTGCCAGCAGTTTATTAGGACAGGGTAATGGCTACACCTTC.

This clone has more than one count but fewer than ten. This sequence joins TRBV19 and TRBJ2-5, with 7 bases lining up with TRBD2. CDR1 LNHDA and CDR2 SQIVND come from the germline V gene (reference sequence). The junction had 11 bases not matched to a gene; V was cut back by 3 bases and J by 4 bases. This CDR3 has 16 residues. DNA of the CDR3: TGTGCCAGTAGTATCTCACTGGGACTACCCTTAGAGACCCAGTACTTC. Translation gives CASSISLGLPLETQYF.

The chain has TRBV7-6 and TRBJ1-6; 8 bases align to TRBD1. The ends lost 6 bases at V and 10 bases at J; junction bases unmatched: 5. The CDR3 runs to 13 residues. Germline loops: CDR1 SGHVS, CDR2 FNYEAQ. Here the CDR3 reads CASRDREESPLHF. DNA for the CDR3: TGTGCCAGCAGGGACAGGGAAGAATCACCCCTCCACTTT. The whole variable domain, remainder taken from reference TRBV7-6 and TRBJ1-6, is GAGVSQSPRYKVTKRGQDVALRCDPISGHVSLYWYRQALGQGPEFLTYFNYEAQQDKSGLPNDRFSAERPEGSISTLTIQRTEQRDSAMYRCASRDREESPLHFGNGTRLTVT.

V usage is TRBV10-2 and J usage is TRBJ2-1, with 8 bases matching TRBD2. Germline CDR1 WSHSY, CDR2 SAAADI. J was trimmed by 5 bases and V by 6 bases; bases with no gene match: 6. This CDR3 is 14 amino acids long. CDR3 coding DNA: TGCGCCAGCAGAAGAGCGGGAGAGAACAATGAGCAGTTCTTC. Its protein is CASRRAGENNEQFF.

This chain connects TRBV19 to TRBJ1-2; 9 positions agree with TRBD1. Germline CDR1 is LNHDA and CDR2 is SQIVND (reference sequence). Germline trimming cut 6 bases from V and 6 bases from J; bases unmatched to any gene: 2. CDR3 length: 12 residues. In nucleotides, the CDR3 is TGTGCCAGTAGAAGGACAGGGGATGGCTACACCTTC. Encoded protein: CASRRTGDGYTF.

This chain connects TRBV18 to TRBJ2-7; TRBD1 matches at 9 bases. The germline V gene has CDR1 KGHSH and CDR2 LQKENI. The V segment lost 6 bases and the J segment 0 bases; nucleotides outside the gene matches: 12. This CDR3 spans 17 amino acids. CDR3 sequence (DNA): TGTGCCAGCTCTCTTTCATCCGGGACAGGGCACTCCTACGAGCAGTACTTC. Translated: CASSLSSGTGHSYEQYF.

The CDR3 loop is CASSTSAGNGYTF. The CDR3 DNA reads TGTGCCAGTAGCACCTCGGCGGGCAATGGCTACACCTTC. The chain is built from TRBV19 and TRBJ1-2, with D uncertain. Germline V CDR1 and CDR2: LNHDA, SQIVND (reference sequence). Trimming removed 6 bases from V and 6 bases from J, with 14 bases in between. The length of the CDR3 is 13 residues.

This clone was seen a handful of times. This sequence joins TRBV27 and TRBJ2-7; 8 positions match TRBD1. The J segment lost 7 bases and the V segment lost 6 bases, leaving 11 bases of the junction unmatched. Germline CDR1 and CDR2: MNHEY and SMNVEV (reference sequence). The CDR3 extends over 14 amino acids. CDR3 nucleotide sequence: TGTGCCAGCAGCGCCAACAACAGGGGGTGGGAGCAGTACTTC. It specifies CASSANNRGWEQYF.

The V call is TRBV3-1 (or the pseudogene TRBV3-2), the J call TRBJ1-2, with D possibly being TRBD1 (5 bases). The CDR3 is 15 amino acids. Germline V lookup: CDR1 LGHDT, CDR2 YNNKEL (reference sequence). V lost 3 bases to trimming and J lost 6 bases, with 17 bases between them. The CDR3: CASSHSTGGSNGYTF. CDR3 sequence (DNA): TGTGCCAGCAGCCATTCAACCGGGGGATCTAATGGCTACACCTTC.

The chain uses TRBV18 and TRBJ1-1; TRBD1 matches 8 bases. The ends lost 3 bases at V and 4 bases at J; junction bases unmatched: 10. The CDR3 loop spans 16 amino acids. CDR1 and CDR2 from the germline V gene are KGHSH and LQKENI. The CDR3: CASSPLGTGRGTEAFF. The CDR3 bases are TGTGCCAGCTCACCTCTTGGGACAGGTCGCGGCACTGAAGCTTTCTTT. The full variable domain, rest sourced from reference TRBV18 and TRBJ1-1, is NAGVMQNPRHLVRRRGQEARLRCSPMKGHSHVYWYRQLPEEGLKFMVYLQKENIIDESGMPKERFSAEFPKEGPSILRIQQVVRGDSAAYFCASSPLGTGRGTEAFFGQGTRLTVV.

The chain uses TRBV3-1 (or the pseudogene TRBV3-2) and TRBJ2-1; 8 positions agree with TRBD2. CDR3 length equals 16 residues. Germline V gives CDR1 LGHDT, CDR2 YNNKEL (reference sequence). V lost 0 bases and J lost 9; bases outside the gene matches: 10. The CDR3 region is CASSQDQGTSVAEQFF. The CDR3 DNA is TGTGCCAGCAGCCAAGATCAAGGGACTAGTGTAGCTGAGCAGTTCTTC.

The V gene is TRBV27, the J gene TRBJ2-2, with 8 bases aligning to TRBD1. CDR1 is MNHEY, CDR2 SMNVEV, per germline (reference sequence). With V trimmed by 6 bases and J by 2 bases, 5 bases remained unmatched. This CDR3 contains 15 residues. The CDR3 protein is CASSSRGPNTGELFF. In DNA, the CDR3 is TGTGCCAGCAGCTCCAGGGGGCCTAACACCGGGGAGCTGTTTTTT.

This sequence joins TRBV29-1 and TRBJ2-1; D might be TRBD2 (6 bases). The CDR3 is 14 residues long. Trimming left V 1 base short and J 3 bases short, with 10 bases between. CDR1 is SQVTM, CDR2 ANQGSEA, per germline. The CDR3 DNA reads as TGCAGCGTTGAAGGGGGACTTCTCTACAATGAGCAGTTCTTC. Protein sequence: CSVEGGLLYNEQFF.

This clone was detected once. The V gene is TRBV19, the J gene TRBJ2-2; TRBD1 matches 8 bases. The CDR3 totals 16 residues. Trimming cost V 7 bases and J 0 bases; bases outside gene matches: 7. Germline lookup yields CDR1 LNHDA and CDR2 SQIVND (reference sequence). The CDR3 DNA follows: TGTGCCAGTATCCCCAACAGGGGGGCGAACACCGGGGAGCTGTTTTTT. Its protein is CASIPNRGANTGELFF.

The sample holds a few counts of this clone. This sequence joins TRBV11-1 and TRBJ2-1, with TRBD2 matching 10 bases. V shed 1 base and J 7 bases; nucleotides not matched to a gene: 4. The CDR3 runs 15 residues. Per the germline V gene, CDR1 is SGHAT and CDR2 is FQDESV (reference sequence). The CDR3 here is CASSLGTAGGNEQFF. The CDR3 nucleotides read TGTGCCAGCAGCTTAGGGACAGCGGGAGGGAATGAGCAGTTCTTC.

The chain uses TRBV28 and TRBJ2-3, with 10 nucleotides matching TRBD2. The ends lost 3 bases at V and 7 bases at J; junction bases unmatched: 4. This CDR3 comprises 14 residues. Per the germline V gene, CDR1 is MDHEN and CDR2 is SYDVKM. The CDR3 is CASSLSGRAYTQYF. In DNA, the CDR3 is TGTGCCAGCAGTTTGAGCGGGAGGGCGTATACGCAGTATTTT.

This chain connects TRBV16 to TRBJ1-5, with TRBD1 matching over 8 bases. The J segment lost 4 bases and the V segment lost 4 bases, leaving 6 bases of the junction unmatched. This CDR3 is 15 amino acids long. Germline CDR1 KGHSY, CDR2 FQNENV. The CDR3 sequence is CASSRGDRMNQPQHF. CDR3 DNA: TGTGCCAGCAGCCGGGGGGACAGGATGAATCAGCCCCAGCATTTT.